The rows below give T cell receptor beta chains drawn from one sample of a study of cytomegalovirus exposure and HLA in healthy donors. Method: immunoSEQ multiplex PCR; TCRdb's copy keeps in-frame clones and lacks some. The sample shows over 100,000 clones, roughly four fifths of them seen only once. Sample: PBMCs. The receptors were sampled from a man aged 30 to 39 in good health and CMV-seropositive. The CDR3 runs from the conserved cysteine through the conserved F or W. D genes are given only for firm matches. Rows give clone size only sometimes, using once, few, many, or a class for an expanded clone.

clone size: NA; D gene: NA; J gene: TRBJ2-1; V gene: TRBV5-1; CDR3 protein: CASSFSGAIRYEQFF; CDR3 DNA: TGCGCCAGCAGCTTTAGCGGAGCCATTCGATATGAGCAGTTCTTC
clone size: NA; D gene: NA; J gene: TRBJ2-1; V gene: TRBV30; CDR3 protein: CAWSREPPNEQFF; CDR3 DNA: TGTGCCTGGAGCCGGGAGCCCCCCAATGAGCAGTTCTTC
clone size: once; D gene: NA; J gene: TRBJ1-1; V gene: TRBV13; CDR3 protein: CATISRDLTEAFF; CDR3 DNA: TGTGCCACCATCTCCAGGGATTTAACTGAAGCTTTCTTT
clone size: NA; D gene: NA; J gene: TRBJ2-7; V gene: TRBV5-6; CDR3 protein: CASSTPDSYEQYF; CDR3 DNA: TGTGCCAGCAGCACCCCAGACAGCTACGAGCAGTACTTC
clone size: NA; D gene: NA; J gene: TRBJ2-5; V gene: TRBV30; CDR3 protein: CACRLVAETQYF; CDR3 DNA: TGTGCCTGCAGACTAGTAGCCGAGACCCAGTACTTC
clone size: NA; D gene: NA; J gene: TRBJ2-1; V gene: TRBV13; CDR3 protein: CASSFTGINEQFF; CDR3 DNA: TGTGCCAGCAGCTTCACGGGAATCAATGAGCAGTTCTTC
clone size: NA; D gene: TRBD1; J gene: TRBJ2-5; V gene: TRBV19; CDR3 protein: CASSGTGQETQYF; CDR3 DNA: TGTGCCAGTAGCGGGACAGGCCAAGAGACCCAGTACTTC
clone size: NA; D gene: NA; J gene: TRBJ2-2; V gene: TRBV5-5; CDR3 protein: CASSFLQGGNTGELFF; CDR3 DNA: TGTGCCAGCAGCTTTTTACAGGGCGGGAACACCGGGGAGCTGTTTTTT
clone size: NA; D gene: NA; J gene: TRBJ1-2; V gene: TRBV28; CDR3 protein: CASSFSGARDGYTF; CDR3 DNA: TGTGCCAGCAGTTTCTCTGGGGCACGAGATGGCTACACCTTC
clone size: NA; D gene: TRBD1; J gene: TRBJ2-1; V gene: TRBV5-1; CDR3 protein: CASSSGTGEGNEQFF; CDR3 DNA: TGCGCCAGCAGCTCCGGGACAGGGGAAGGGAATGAGCAGTTCTTC
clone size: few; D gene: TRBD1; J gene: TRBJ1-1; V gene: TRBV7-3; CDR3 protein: CASSWTGDTEAFF; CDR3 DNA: TGTGCCAGCAGCTGGACAGGGGACACTGAAGCTTTCTTT
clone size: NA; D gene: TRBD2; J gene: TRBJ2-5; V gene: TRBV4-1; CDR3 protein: CASSRRTSALETQYF; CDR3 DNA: TGCGCCAGCAGCCGCCGGACTAGCGCTTTAGAGACCCAGTACTTC
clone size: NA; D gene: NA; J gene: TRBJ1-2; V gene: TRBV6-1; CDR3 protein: CASSRSGNYGYTF; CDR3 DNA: TGTGCCAGCAGTAGATCGGGGAACTATGGCTACACCTTC
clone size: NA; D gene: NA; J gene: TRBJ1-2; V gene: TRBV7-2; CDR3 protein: CASSLAVDYGYTF; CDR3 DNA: TGTGCCAGCAGCTTAGCGGTAGACTATGGCTACACCTTC
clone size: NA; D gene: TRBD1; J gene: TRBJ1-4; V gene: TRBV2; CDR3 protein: CASSGQGNLRTNEKLFF; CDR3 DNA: TGTGCCAGCAGCGGACAGGGCAATTTACGGACTAATGAAAAACTGTTTTTT
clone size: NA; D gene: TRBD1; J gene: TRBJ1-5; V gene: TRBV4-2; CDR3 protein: CASSGQGAGGQPQHF; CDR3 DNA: TGTGCCAGCAGCGGACAGGGGGCGGGTGGTCAGCCCCAGCATTTT
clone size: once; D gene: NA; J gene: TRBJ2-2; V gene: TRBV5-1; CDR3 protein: CASSLEAPPNTGELFF; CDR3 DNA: TGCGCCAGCAGCTTAGAGGCGCCACCGAACACCGGGGAGCTGTTTTTT
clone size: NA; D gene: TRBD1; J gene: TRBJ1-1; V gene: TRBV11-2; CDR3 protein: CASSRGSTGDTEAFF; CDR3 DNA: TGTGCCAGCAGCCGCGGTAGTACAGGGGACACTGAAGCTTTCTTT
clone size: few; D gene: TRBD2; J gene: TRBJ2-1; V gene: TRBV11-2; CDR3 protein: CASSLMGLAGGLGNEQFF; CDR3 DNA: TGTGCCAGCAGCTTAATGGGACTAGCGGGGGGGCTAGGCAATGAGCAGTTCTTC
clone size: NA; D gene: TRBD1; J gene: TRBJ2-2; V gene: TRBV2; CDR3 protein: CASTPRGGQEPGELFF; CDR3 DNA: TGTGCCAGCACCCCCCGAGGGGGACAGGAGCCCGGGGAGCTGTTTTTT
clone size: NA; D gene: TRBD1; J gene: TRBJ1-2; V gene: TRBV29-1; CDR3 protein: CSAGQDGYTF; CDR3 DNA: TGCAGCGCTGGACAGGACGGCTACACCTTC
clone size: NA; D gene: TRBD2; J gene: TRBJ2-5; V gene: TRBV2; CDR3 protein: CASSDIGTSSGTQYF; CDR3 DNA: TGTGCCAGCAGCGACATCGGGACTAGCAGCGGGACCCAGTACTTC
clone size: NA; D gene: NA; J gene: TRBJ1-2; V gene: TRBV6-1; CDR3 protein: CASSDTGVYYGYTF; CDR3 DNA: TGTGCCAGCAGTGACACAGGCGTGTACTATGGCTACACCTTC
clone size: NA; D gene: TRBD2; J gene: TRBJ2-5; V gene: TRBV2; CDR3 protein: CASSGRLAGGRETQYF; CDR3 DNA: TGTGCCAGCAGTGGGCGACTAGCGGGGGGAAGGGAGACCCAGTACTTC
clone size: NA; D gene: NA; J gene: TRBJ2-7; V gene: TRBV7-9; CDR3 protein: CASSVRPTDEQYF; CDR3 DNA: TGTGCCAGCAGCGTGAGACCGACAGACGAGCAGTACTTC
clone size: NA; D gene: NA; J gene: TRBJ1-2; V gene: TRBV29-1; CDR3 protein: CSVGGSRLPYGYTF; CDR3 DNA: TGCAGCGTTGGCGGGAGTCGGTTACCCTATGGCTACACCTTC
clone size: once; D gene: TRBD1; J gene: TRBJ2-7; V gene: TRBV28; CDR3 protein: CASTSIGTGVPYEQYF; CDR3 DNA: TGTGCCAGCACCTCAATCGGGACAGGGGTGCCCTACGAGCAGTACTTC
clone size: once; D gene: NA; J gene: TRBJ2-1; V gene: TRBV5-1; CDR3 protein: CASSLALRGISVYNEQFF; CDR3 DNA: TGCGCCAGCAGCTTGGCCCTCAGGGGAATCAGTGTTTACAATGAGCAGTTCTTC
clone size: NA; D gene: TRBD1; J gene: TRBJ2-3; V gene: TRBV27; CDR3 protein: CASSRKQGGTDTQYF; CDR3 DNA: TGTGCCAGCAGCAGGAAACAGGGGGGCACAGATACGCAGTATTTT
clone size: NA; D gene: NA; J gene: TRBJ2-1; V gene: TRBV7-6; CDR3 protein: CASSSYGGSYNEQFF; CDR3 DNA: TGTGCCAGCAGCTCCTACGGGGGCTCCTACAATGAGCAGTTCTTC
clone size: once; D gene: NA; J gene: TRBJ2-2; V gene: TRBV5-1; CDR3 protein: CASSLVGQGSVGELFF; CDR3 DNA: TGCGCCAGCAGCTTGGTGGGGCAGGGATCGGTCGGGGAGCTGTTTTTT
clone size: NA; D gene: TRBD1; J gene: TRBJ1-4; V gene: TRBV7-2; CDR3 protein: CASSRTGGVEKLFF; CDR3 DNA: TGTGCCAGCAGCCGCACAGGGGGAGTCGAAAAACTGTTTTTT
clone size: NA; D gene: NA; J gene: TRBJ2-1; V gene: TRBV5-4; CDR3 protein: CASSVDFQSSYNEQFF; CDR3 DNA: TGTGCCAGCAGTGTGGACTTTCAAAGCTCCTACAATGAGCAGTTCTTC
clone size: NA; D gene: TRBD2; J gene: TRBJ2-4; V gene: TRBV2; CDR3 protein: CASSTSGIIGKNIQYF; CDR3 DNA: TGTGCCAGCAGTACTAGCGGGATTATTGGCAAAAACATTCAGTACTTC
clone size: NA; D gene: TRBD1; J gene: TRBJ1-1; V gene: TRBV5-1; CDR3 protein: CASSLAQGGGTEAFF; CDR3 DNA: TGCGCCAGCAGCTTGGCTCAGGGGGGCGGCACTGAAGCTTTCTTT
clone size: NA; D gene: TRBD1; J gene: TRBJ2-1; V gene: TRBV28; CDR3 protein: CASAQGAYNEQFF; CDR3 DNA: TGTGCCAGCGCGCAGGGGGCCTACAATGAGCAGTTCTTC
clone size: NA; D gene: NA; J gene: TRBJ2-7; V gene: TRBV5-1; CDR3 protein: CASSSTGTTFYEQYF; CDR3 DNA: TGCGCCAGCAGCTCGACTGGGACAACTTTCTACGAGCAGTACTTC
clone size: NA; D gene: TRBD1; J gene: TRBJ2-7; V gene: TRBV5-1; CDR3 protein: CASSAGQVGYEQYF; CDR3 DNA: TGCGCCAGCAGCGCCGGACAGGTGGGCTACGAGCAGTACTTC
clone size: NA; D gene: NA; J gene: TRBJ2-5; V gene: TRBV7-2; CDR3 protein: CASSLAPGRGNQETQYF; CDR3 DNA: TGTGCCAGCAGCTTAGCCCCCGGGCGGGGTAACCAAGAGACCCAGTACTTC
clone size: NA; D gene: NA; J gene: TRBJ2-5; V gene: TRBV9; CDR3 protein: CASSVGVGGRETQYF; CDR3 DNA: TGTGCCAGCAGCGTAGGGGTGGGGGGGCGGGAGACCCAGTACTTC
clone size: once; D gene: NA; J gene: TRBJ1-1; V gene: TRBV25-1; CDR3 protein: CASSPLGREGAFF; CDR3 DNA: TGTGCCAGCAGTCCCCTGGGGAGGGAAGGAGCTTTCTTT
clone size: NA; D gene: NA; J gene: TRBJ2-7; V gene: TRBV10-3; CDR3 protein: CAISQAQQGSYEQYF; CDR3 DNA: TGTGCCATCAGCCAGGCTCAACAGGGATCTTACGAGCAGTACTTC
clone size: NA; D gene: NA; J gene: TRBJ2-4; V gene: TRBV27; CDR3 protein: CASSLGPMIAKNIQYF; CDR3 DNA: TGTGCCAGCAGTTTAGGCCCAATGATAGCCAAAAACATTCAGTACTTC
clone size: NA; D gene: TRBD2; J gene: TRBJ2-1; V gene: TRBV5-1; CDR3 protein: CASSLAERGPGEQFF; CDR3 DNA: TGCGCCAGCAGCTTGGCCGAGCGGGGTCCGGGTGAGCAGTTCTTC
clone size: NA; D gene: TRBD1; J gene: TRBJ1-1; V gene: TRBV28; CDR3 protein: CASSGQENTEAFF; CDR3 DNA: TGTGCCAGCAGTGGACAGGAGAACACTGAAGCTTTCTTT
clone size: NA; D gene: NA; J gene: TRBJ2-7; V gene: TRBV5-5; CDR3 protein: CASSLGGGPTYEQYF; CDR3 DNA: TGTGCCAGCAGCTTAGGAGGTGGACCCACCTACGAGCAGTACTTC
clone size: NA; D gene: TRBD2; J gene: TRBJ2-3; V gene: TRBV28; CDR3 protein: CASSFRLAGAGTQYF; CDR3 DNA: TGTGCCAGCAGTTTTCGCCTAGCGGGGGCAGGTACGCAGTATTTT
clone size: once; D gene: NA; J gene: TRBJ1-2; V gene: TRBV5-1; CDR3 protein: CASSLMGGGYTF; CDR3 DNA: TGCGCCAGCAGCTTGATGGGGGGTGGCTACACCTTC
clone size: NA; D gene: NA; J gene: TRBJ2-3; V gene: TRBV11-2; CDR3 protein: CASSRGAGLRTDTQYF; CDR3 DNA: TGTGCCAGCAGCCGGGGGGCGGGACTCCGCACAGATACGCAGTATTTT
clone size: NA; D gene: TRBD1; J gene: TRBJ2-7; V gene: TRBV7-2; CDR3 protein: CASSPNRDRGAYEQYF; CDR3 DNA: TGTGCCAGCAGCCCCAACCGGGACAGGGGAGCCTACGAGCAGTACTTC
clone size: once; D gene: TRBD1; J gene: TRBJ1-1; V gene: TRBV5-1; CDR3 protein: CASRRDPAGRGQPEAFF; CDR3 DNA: TGCGCCAGCAGACGGGATCCTGCGGGCAGGGGGCAGCCTGAAGCTTTCTTT
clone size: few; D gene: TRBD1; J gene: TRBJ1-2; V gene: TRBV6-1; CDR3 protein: CASKDRDRYGYTF; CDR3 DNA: TGTGCCAGCAAAGACAGGGATAGATATGGCTACACCTTC